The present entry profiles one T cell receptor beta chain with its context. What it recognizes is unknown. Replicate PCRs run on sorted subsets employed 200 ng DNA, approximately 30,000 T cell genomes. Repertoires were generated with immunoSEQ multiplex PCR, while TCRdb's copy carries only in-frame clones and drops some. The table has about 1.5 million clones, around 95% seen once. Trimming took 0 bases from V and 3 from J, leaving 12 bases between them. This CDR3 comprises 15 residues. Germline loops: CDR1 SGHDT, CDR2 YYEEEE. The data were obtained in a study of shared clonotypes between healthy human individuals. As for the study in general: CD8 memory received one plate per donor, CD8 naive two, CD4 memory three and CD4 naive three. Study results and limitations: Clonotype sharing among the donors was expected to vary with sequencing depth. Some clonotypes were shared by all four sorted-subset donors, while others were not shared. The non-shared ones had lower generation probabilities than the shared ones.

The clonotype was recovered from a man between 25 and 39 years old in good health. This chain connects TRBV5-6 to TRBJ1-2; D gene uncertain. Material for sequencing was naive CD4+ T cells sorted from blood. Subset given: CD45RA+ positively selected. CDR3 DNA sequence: TGTGCCAGCAGCTTGGCCGTTAGAAACTACTATGGCTACACCTTC. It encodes CASSLAVRNYYGYTF.